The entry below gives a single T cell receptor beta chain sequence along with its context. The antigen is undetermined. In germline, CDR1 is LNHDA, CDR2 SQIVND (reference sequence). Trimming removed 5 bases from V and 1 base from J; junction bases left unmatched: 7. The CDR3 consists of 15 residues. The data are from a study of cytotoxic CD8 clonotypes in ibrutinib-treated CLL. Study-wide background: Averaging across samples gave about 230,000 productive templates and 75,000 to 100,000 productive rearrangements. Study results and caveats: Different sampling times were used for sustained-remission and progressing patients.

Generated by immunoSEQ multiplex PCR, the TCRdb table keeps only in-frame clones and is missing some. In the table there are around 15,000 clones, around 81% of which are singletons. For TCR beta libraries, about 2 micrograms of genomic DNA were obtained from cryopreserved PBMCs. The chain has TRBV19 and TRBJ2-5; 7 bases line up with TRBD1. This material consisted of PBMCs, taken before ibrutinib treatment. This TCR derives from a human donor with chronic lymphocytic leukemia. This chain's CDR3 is CASSGQTGVQETQYF. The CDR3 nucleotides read TGTGCCAGTAGTGGGCAAACAGGGGTCCAAGAGACCCAGTACTTC.